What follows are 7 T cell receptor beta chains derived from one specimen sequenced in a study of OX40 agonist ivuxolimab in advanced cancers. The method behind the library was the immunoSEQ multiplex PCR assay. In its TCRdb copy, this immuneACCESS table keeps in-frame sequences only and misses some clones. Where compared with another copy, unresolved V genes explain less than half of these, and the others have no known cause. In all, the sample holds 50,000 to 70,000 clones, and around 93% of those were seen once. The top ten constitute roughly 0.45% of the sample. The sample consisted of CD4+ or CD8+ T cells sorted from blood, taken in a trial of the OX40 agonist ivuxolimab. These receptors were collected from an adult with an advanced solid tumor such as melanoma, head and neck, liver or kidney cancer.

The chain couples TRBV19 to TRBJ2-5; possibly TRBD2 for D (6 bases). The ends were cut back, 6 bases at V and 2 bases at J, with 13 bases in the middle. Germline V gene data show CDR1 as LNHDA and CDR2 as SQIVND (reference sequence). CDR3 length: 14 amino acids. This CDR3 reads CASSTGLMQETQYF. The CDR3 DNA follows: TGTGCCAGTAGCACGGGACTGATGCAAGAGACCCAGTACTTC.

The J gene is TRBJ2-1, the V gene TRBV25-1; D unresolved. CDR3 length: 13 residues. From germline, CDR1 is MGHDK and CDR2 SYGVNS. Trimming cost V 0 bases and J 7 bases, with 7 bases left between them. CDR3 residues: CASSEYARNEQFF. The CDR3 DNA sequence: TGTGCCAGCAGTGAATATGCCAGGAATGAGCAGTTCTTC.

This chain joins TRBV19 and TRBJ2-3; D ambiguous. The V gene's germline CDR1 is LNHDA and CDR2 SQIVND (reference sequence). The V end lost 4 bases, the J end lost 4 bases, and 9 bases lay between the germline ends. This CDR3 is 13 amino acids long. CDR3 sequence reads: CASSTSAADTQYF. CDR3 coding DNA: TGTGCCAGTAGTACCTCGGCCGCAGATACGCAGTATTTT.

CDR3 bases: TGTGCCAGCTCCACCCTCGGCTGGCTGTTTTTT. Translation gives CASSTLGWLFF. This chain joins TRBV6-1 and TRBJ2-2; D is unclear. The CDR3 length is 11 residues. Germline CDR1 is MNHNS and CDR2 is SASEGT. Trimming cost V 8 bases and J 13 bases, with 14 bases left between them.

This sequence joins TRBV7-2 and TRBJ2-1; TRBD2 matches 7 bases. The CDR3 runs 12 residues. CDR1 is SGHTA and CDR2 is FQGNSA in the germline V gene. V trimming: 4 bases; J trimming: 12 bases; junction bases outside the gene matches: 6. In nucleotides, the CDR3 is TGTGCCAGCAGCTATAGAGCGGGATTGCAGTTCTTC. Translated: CASSYRAGLQFF.

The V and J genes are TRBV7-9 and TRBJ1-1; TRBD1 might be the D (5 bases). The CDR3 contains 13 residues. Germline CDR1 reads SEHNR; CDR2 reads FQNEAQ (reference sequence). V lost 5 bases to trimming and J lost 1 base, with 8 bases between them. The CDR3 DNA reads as TGTGCCAGCAGCCGTCAGGGGAACACTGAAGCTTTCTTT. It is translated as CASSRQGNTEAFF.

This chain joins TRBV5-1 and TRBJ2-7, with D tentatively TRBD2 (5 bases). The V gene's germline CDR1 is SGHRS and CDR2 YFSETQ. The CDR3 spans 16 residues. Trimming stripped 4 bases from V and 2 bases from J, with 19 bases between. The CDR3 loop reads CASSRVQGSETYEQYF. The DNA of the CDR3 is TGCGCCAGCAGCCGGGTCCAAGGTAGCGAGACCTACGAGCAGTACTTC.